These 19 T cell receptor beta chains share one sample of origin, sequenced in a study of cytomegalovirus exposure and HLA in healthy donors. Primers for the PCR totalled 60 Vbeta and 13 Jbeta. Measured with immunoSEQ multiplex PCR; TCRdb has only the in-frame clones, and not every one. This table holds 180,000 or so clones. The sample taken for sequencing was PBMCs. The receptors here all came from a woman aged 18-29 years in good health and CMV-seropositive.

The rearrangement uses TRBV2 and TRBJ2-7; D gene ambiguous. The germline V gene has CDR1 SNHLY and CDR2 FYNNEI. CDR3 length equals 12 residues. The germline V and J ends were trimmed by 7 bases and 0 bases, with 7 bases remaining between them. DNA of the CDR3: TGTGCCAGCACCCCTAGCTCCTACGAGCAGTACTTC. Protein: CASTPSSYEQYF.

The chain has TRBV27 and TRBJ1-2; tentatively, D is TRBD1 (6 bases). Germline V gene sequence: CDR1 MNHEY, CDR2 SMNVEV (reference sequence). This CDR3 comprises 14 residues. Deletions cut 2 bases from V and 0 bases from J, with 7 bases between. CDR3 in amino acids: CASSLGQTNYGYTF. DNA for the CDR3: TGTGCCAGCAGTTTAGGACAGACTAACTATGGCTACACCTTC.

The chain has TRBV15 and TRBJ2-5; 11 bases map to TRBD1. This CDR3 spans 15 amino acids. V lost 3 bases and J lost 5; bases outside the gene matches: 5. Germline loops: CDR1 LNHNV, CDR2 YYDKDF (reference sequence). The CDR3 spells CATSSEDRGQETQYF. The CDR3 region has the DNA TGTGCCACCAGCAGTGAGGACAGGGGGCAGGAGACCCAGTACTTC.

CDR3: CASSRARQENQPQHF. The DNA for the CDR3 is TGTGCCAGCAGCCGAGCTAGACAGGAAAATCAGCCCCAGCATTTT. This chain uses TRBV4-2 with TRBJ1-5; possible D gene TRBD1, 6 bases. Germline V gives CDR1 LGHNA, CDR2 YNFKEQ. The CDR3 is 15 amino acids. V gave up 4 bases and J gave up 4 bases, with 14 bases separating them.

In DNA, the CDR3 is TGTGCCAGCAGTGAAGTGGACAGGGCAGATACGCAGTATTTT. It encodes CASSEVDRADTQYF. This chain links TRBV6-1 with TRBJ2-3, with 8 bases identical to TRBD1. The CDR3 loop spans 14 amino acids. Germline-derived CDR1 and CDR2 are MNHNS and SASEGT. V dropped 1 base and J dropped 4; count of bases not matched to a gene: 1.

The chain has TRBV4-3 and TRBJ1-2, with D perhaps matching TRBD1 (6 bases). CDR3 length equals 16 residues. Germline lookup yields CDR1 LGHNA and CDR2 YSLEER. Trimming pared 0 bases from V and 4 bases from J, leaving 15 bases between. CDR3 coding DNA: TGCGCCAGCAGCCAAGAGAGGAATGCAGGGGCCTATGGCTACACCTTC. Its protein is CASSQERNAGAYGYTF.

The V and J genes are TRBV7-2 and TRBJ2-7; D not certain. The germline V gene encodes CDR1 SGHTA and CDR2 FQGNSA. V shed 3 bases and J shed 1 base, with 13 bases lying between them. The CDR3 runs to 15 residues. The CDR3 loop is CASSFGPGLSYEQYF. CDR3 DNA sequence: TGTGCCAGCAGCTTTGGTCCGGGTCTTTCCTACGAGCAGTACTTC.

The chain links TRBV2 to TRBJ2-2, with a possible D match to TRBD2 (6 bases). V lost 7 bases and J lost 8, with 11 bases in between. Germline V CDR1 and CDR2: SNHLY, FYNNEI. CDR3 length: 12 amino acids. The CDR3 DNA reads TGTGCCAGCAATGACCTAGCGGGGGAGCTGTTTTTT. This encodes CASNDLAGELFF.

This chain joins TRBV2 and TRBJ1-5, with a weak D call TRBD1 (5 bases). The germline V gene encodes CDR1 SNHLY and CDR2 FYNNEI. CDR3 length: 13 amino acids. Trimming removed 6 bases at V and 4 bases at J, with 10 bases between. CDR3 sequence reads: CASSKGVNQPQHF. In DNA form, the CDR3 reads TGTGCCAGCAGCAAAGGGGTGAATCAGCCCCAGCATTTT.

The rearrangement uses TRBV7-3 and TRBJ1-1; the D is unclear. CDR1 is SGHTA, CDR2 FQGTGA, per germline. V lost 5 bases and J 1 base, leaving 8 bases between the germline ends. This CDR3 comprises 13 residues. The CDR3, as DNA: TGTGCCAGCAGCACGACTGGGAACACTGAAGCTTTCTTT. Its protein is CASSTTGNTEAFF.

The CDR3 sequence is CASSLEWVAGGSGYTF. In nucleotides, the CDR3 is TGTGCCAGCAGCTTAGAGTGGGTCGCAGGGGGAAGTGGCTACACCTTC. V usage is TRBV7-2 and J usage is TRBJ1-2; 7 positions agree with TRBD1. Germline V CDR1 and CDR2: SGHTA, FQGNSA. This CDR3 is built from 16 residues. The V segment lost 1 base and the J segment 7 bases; nucleotides outside the gene matches: 12.

The chain uses TRBV6-1 and TRBJ1-1; 7 bases are shared with TRBD1. The CDR3 extends over 14 amino acids. In germline, CDR1 is MNHNS, CDR2 SASEGT. Trimming at V came to 7 bases and at J to 1 base, leaving 6 bases not matched to a gene. As DNA, the CDR3 is TGTGCCAGCACCAGGGGGACAGCGAACACTGAAGCTTTCTTT. Translation: CASTRGTANTEAFF.

The chain uses TRBV15 and TRBJ2-2; D ambiguous. In germline, CDR1 is LNHNV, CDR2 YYDKDF (reference sequence). The germline V and J ends were trimmed by 1 base and 1 base, with 10 bases remaining between them. The CDR3 loop spans 16 amino acids. CDR3 region: CATSRGITENTGELFF. The DNA of the CDR3 is TGTGCCACCAGCAGAGGGATCACAGAGAACACCGGGGAGCTGTTTTTT.

V and J are TRBV7-9 and TRBJ1-4; D may be TRBD1 (5 bases). Germline-derived CDR1 and CDR2 are SEHNR and FQNEAQ (reference sequence). The CDR3 covers 15 residues. Trimming pared 0 bases from V and 5 bases from J, leaving 10 bases between. CDR3 sequence (DNA): TGTGCCAGCAGCTTAGCGCAAGGGGCCAATGAAAAACTGTTTTTT. The encoded protein is CASSLAQGANEKLFF.

The J gene is TRBJ2-1, the V gene TRBV6-1, with TRBD2 identical over 12 bases. This CDR3 is built from 15 residues. The germline V gene encodes CDR1 MNHNS and CDR2 SASEGT. V gave up 1 base and J gave up 6 bases; unmatched junction bases: 1. CDR3 residues: CASSEVTSGSNEQFF. The CDR3, as DNA: TGTGCCAGCAGTGAAGTGACTAGCGGGAGCAATGAGCAGTTCTTC.

The rearrangement uses TRBV18 and TRBJ2-7; 10 bases match TRBD1. The CDR3 extends over 14 amino acids. The ends lost 5 bases at V and 6 bases at J; junction bases unmatched: 7. Germline loops: CDR1 KGHSH, CDR2 LQKENI. Here the CDR3 reads CASSFGQGVSEQYF. CDR3 nucleotide sequence: TGTGCCAGCTCATTCGGACAGGGGGTTTCCGAGCAGTACTTC. The whole variable domain, remainder taken from reference TRBV18 and TRBJ2-7, is NAGVMQNPRHLVRRRGQEARLRCSPMKGHSHVYWYRQLPEEGLKFMVYLQKENIIDESGMPKERFSAEFPKEGPSILRIQQVVRGDSAAYFCASSFGQGVSEQYFGPGTRLTVT.

The chain carries TRBV4-2 and TRBJ2-2, with TRBD1 identical over 7 bases. Trimming cost V 6 bases and J 4 bases; bases outside gene matches: 5. Germline values: CDR1 LGHNA, CDR2 YNFKEQ. There are 14 residues in the CDR3. CDR3 sequence reads: CASRRTGVTGELFF. The CDR3 DNA reads TGTGCCAGCAGAAGAACAGGGGTCACCGGGGAGCTGTTTTTT.

This sequence joins TRBV5-1 and TRBJ2-2; 7 bases fit TRBD1. Germline CDR1 reads SGHRS; CDR2 reads YFSETQ. Trimming removed 9 bases from V and 5 bases from J; junction bases left unmatched: 13. The CDR3 runs to 15 residues. CDR3 protein: CATTMGTARTGELFF. The CDR3 DNA reads as TGCGCCACTACGATGGGGACAGCCAGAACCGGGGAGCTGTTTTTT.

The chain carries TRBV5-1 and TRBJ1-5; 8 nucleotides align to TRBD1. This CDR3 has 14 residues. The J segment lost 5 bases and the V segment lost 2 bases, leaving 3 bases of the junction unmatched. From germline, CDR1 is SGHRS and CDR2 YFSETQ. The CDR3 region is CASSLDRGDQPQHF. CDR3 coding DNA: TGCGCCAGCAGCTTAGACAGGGGCGATCAGCCCCAGCATTTT.